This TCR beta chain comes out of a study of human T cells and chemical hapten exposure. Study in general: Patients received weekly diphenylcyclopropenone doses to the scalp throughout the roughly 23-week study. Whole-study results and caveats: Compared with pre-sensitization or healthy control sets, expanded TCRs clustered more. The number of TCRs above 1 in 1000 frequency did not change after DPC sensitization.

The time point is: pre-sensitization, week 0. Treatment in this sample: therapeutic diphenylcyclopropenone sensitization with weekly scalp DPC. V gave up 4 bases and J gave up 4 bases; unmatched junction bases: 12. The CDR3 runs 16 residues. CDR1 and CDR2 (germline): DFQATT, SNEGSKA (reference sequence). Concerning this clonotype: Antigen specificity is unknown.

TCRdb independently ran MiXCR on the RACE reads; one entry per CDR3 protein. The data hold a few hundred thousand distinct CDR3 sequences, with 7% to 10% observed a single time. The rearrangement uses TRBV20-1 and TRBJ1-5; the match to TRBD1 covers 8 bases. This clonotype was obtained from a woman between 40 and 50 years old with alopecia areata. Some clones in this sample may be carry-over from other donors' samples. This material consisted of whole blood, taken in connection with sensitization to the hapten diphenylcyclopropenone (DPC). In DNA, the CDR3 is TGCAGTGCTACAACGCCGCGACAGGGGATTAATCAGCCCCAGCATTTT. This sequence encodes CSATTPRQGINQPQHF.